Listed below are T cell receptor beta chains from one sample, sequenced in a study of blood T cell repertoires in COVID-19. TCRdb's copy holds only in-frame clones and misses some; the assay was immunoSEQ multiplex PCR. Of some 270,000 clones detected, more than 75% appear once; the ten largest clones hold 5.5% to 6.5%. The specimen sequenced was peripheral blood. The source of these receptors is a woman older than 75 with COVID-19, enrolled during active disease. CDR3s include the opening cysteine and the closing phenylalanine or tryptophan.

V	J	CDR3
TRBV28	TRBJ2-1	CASSLIFPNEQFF
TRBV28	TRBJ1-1	CASSLMGKGGTEAFF
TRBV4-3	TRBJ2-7	CASSQVRSPSYEQYF
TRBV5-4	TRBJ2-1	CASSLAPSVGNEQFF
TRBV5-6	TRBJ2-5	CASSVGLAVQETQYF
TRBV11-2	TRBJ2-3	CASSLGGLAGGGNTQYF
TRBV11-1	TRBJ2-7	CASSLEEGYEQYF
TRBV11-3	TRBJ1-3	CASSLNTAPGNTIYF
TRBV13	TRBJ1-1	CASSPRLPQNTEAFF
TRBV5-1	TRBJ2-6	CASATDNSGANVLTF
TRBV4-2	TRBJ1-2	CASSPGQGSFYGYTF
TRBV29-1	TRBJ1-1	CSGRLVGTEAFF
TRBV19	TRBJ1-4	CASKPQGATNEKLFF
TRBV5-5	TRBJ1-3	CASSVLGGDGNTIYF
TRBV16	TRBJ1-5	CASSQSRGGGPQHF
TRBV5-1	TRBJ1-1	CASSLPGVGGTEAFF